This T cell receptor beta chain was documented in a study of healthy donors' naive CD4 and CD8 T cells. Study in general: Three donor age groups were sampled: 20-25, 40-50 and 60-70 years; half female.

Each TCR library used 500 ng of total RNA and a linear amplification protocol. In TCRdb, the reads were re-called with MiXCR into one record per CDR3 protein. The sample contains around 200,000 distinct CDR3 sequences, over 60% of which appear only once. This CDR3 is 18 amino acids long. Per germline, CDR1 SGHAT and CDR2 FQNNGV. J was trimmed by 3 bases and V by 4 bases; bases with no gene match: 15. The clonotype was recovered from a pool of human donors in good health; the sample pools cells from several healthy donors. Source material: naive CD4+ and CD8+ T cells sorted from blood, pooled from several donors. The V and J genes are TRBV11-2 and TRBJ2-5; the match to TRBD2 covers 9 bases. The CDR3 sequence is CASSSTGTGTSLEETQYF. DNA of the CDR3: TGTGCCAGCAGCTCAACAGGAACCGGGACTAGCCTGGAAGAGACCCAGTACTTC.